Below, 9 T cell receptor beta chains from the same sample are listed, as sequenced in a study of beta chain features in type 1 diabetes. Reverse transcription of all isolated RNA meant that expressed TCRB transcripts were sequenced. The repertoire was sequenced with immunoSEQ multiplex PCR; TCRdb's copy has only in-frame clones and lacks some. The table includes hundreds of thousands of clones, roughly an eighth detected once. The sample was naive CD4+ T cells from blood. The receptors were gathered from a young man in good health.

This chain links TRBV7-2 with TRBJ1-5; 10 bases match TRBD1. The CDR3 is made up of 16 amino acids. Germline CDR1 is SGHTA and CDR2 is FQGNSA. Trimming took 5 bases from V and 7 from J; bases not matched to a gene: 11. The CDR3 loop is CASSSRPGTGEQPQHF. In DNA, the CDR3 is TGTGCCAGCAGCAGCAGGCCCGGGACAGGGGAACAGCCCCAGCATTTT.

This clone was seen more than once but under ten times. The V gene is TRBV7-3, the J gene TRBJ1-6, with D perhaps matching TRBD1 (5 bases). Trimming stripped 2 bases from V and 7 bases from J, with 6 bases between. The V gene's germline CDR1 is SGHTA and CDR2 FQGTGA. CDR3 size: 13 residues. The CDR3 DNA is TGTGCCAGCAGCTTACAGGGCAATTCACCCCTCCACTTT. Its translation is CASSLQGNSPLHF. The full variable domain, in which reference TRBV7-3 and TRBJ1-6 provide the parts outside the CDR3, is GAGVSQTPSNKVTEKGKYVELRCDPISGHTALYWYRQSLGQGPEFLIYFQGTGAADDSGLPNDRFFAVRPEGSVSTLKIQRTERGDSAVYLCASSLQGNSPLHFGNGTRLTVT.

This clone was recorded a few times. The rearrangement uses TRBV19 and TRBJ2-4; D unresolved. The length of the CDR3 is 16 residues. Germline loops: CDR1 LNHDA, CDR2 SQIVND (reference sequence). The V end was cut by 5 bases, the J end by 8 bases, with 22 bases between. As DNA, the CDR3 is TGTGCCAGTAGTTCCCGACGGATACCCCCCGAGGACATTCAGTACTTC. Translated: CASSSRRIPPEDIQYF.

This clone occurred a few times. The J gene is TRBJ2-7, the V gene TRBV9; TRBD2 is a possible D gene (5 bases). CDR1 SGDLS and CDR2 YYNGEE come from the germline V gene. This CDR3 region has 15 residues. The ends were cut back, 0 bases at V and 4 bases at J, with 14 bases in the middle. CDR3 nucleotide sequence: TGTGCCAGCAGCGTAGCTCCGGACGGGATATACGAGCAGTACTTC. It is translated as CASSVAPDGIYEQYF.

The genes are TRBV9 and TRBJ1-2; D is possibly TRBD1 (6 bases). This CDR3 region has 15 residues. V was cut by 3 bases and J by 8 bases, with 20 bases left in between. The V gene's germline CDR1 is SGDLS and CDR2 YYNGEE. In nucleotides, the CDR3 is TGTGCCAGCAGCGCTGGGCTTTCAGGGGCGTCGGGCTACACCTTC. It translates to CASSAGLSGASGYTF.

This clone was counted between two and nine times. The chain is built from TRBV7-2 and TRBJ1-4; 8 bases map to TRBD1. J lost 4 bases, V lost 5 bases, and 15 bases had no gene match. CDR1 SGHTA and CDR2 FQGNSA come from the germline V gene. The length of the CDR3 is 18 residues. The CDR3 sequence is CASSERDRPRTGNEKLFF. CDR3 bases: TGTGCCAGCAGCGAGCGGGACAGGCCCCGAACGGGTAATGAAAAACTGTTTTTT.

The chain's CDR3 is CSVARTGPIAKNIQYF. The CDR3 coding sequence is TGCAGCGTAGCCCGGACAGGACCGATAGCCAAAAACATTCAGTACTTC. The V gene is TRBV29-1, the J gene TRBJ2-4, with TRBD1 matching 7 bases. With V trimmed by 6 bases and J by 0 bases, 11 bases remained unmatched. The CDR3 has 16 residues. Germline V gives CDR1 SQVTM, CDR2 ANQGSEA.

This clone was observed a few times. V and J are TRBV9 and TRBJ1-6; D is unresolved. V dropped 3 bases and J dropped 14 bases, with 24 bases sitting between them. CDR3 length: 16 amino acids. The germline V gene has CDR1 SGDLS and CDR2 YYNGEE. This chain's CDR3 is CASSGYIGRAGSALHF. The DNA of the CDR3 is TGTGCCAGCAGCGGATATATCGGACGGGCGGGCTCGGCCCTCCACTTT. Full variable domain (missing parts from reference TRBV9 and TRBJ1-6): DSGVTQTPKHLITATGQRVTLRCSPRSGDLSVYWYQQSLDQGLQFLIQYYNGEERAKGNILERFSAQQFPDLHSELNLSSLELGDSALYFCASSGYIGRAGSALHFGNGTRLTVT.

The chain links TRBV6-5 to TRBJ2-1; TRBD2 aligns across 9 bases. The CDR3 has 15 amino acids. V lost 2 bases and J lost 9; bases outside the gene matches: 8. Germline V gene data show CDR1 as MNHEY and CDR2 as SVGAGI. CDR3 loop: CASSYVDSGSREQFF. The CDR3 DNA reads as TGTGCCAGCAGTTACGTCGATAGCGGGAGTCGTGAGCAGTTCTTC.